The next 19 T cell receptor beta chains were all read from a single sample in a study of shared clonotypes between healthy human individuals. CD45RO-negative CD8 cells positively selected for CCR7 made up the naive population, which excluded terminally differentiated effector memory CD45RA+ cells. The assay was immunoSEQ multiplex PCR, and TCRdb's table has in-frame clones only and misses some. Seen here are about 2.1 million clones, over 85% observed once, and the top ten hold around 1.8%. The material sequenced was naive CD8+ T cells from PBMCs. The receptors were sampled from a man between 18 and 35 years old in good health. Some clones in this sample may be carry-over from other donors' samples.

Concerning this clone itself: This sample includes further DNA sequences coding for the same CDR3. CDR3 sequence: CASSPGTGHYEQYF. The CDR3 nucleotides read TGTGCCAGCAGCCCCGGGACAGGGCACTACGAGCAGTACTTC. This chain uses TRBV5-6 with TRBJ2-7; 9 bases are shared with TRBD1. Per germline, CDR1 SGHDT and CDR2 YYEEEE. The CDR3 has 14 residues. With 4 bases clipped from V and 3 bases from J, the junction kept 5 bases outside the gene matches.

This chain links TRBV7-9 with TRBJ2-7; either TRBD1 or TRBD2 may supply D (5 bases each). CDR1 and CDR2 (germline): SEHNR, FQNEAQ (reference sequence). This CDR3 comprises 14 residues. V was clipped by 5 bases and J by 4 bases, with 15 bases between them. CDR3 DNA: TGTGCCAGCAGCCCCACCGGGACCGCGTACGAGCAGTACTTC. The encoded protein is CASSPTGTAYEQYF.

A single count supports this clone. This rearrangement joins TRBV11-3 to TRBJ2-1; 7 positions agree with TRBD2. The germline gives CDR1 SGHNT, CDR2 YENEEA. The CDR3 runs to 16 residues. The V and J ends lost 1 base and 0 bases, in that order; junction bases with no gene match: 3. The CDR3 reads CASSLASGDSYNEQFF. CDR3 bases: TGTGCCAGCAGCTTAGCTAGCGGAGACTCCTACAATGAGCAGTTCTTC.

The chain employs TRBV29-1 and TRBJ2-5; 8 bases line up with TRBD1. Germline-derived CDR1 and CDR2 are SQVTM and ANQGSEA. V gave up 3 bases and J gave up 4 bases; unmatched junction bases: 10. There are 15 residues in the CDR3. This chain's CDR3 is CSVDLGQGVRETQYF. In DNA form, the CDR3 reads TGCAGCGTTGACCTCGGACAGGGTGTAAGAGAGACCCAGTACTTC.

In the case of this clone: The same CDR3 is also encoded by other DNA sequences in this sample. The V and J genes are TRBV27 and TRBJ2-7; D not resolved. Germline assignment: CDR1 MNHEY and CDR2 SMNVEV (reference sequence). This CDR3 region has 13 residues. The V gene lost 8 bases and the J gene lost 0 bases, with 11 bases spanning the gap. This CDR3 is CASRAGLSYEQYF. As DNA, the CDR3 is TGTGCCAGCCGTGCCGGGCTCTCCTACGAGCAGTACTTC.

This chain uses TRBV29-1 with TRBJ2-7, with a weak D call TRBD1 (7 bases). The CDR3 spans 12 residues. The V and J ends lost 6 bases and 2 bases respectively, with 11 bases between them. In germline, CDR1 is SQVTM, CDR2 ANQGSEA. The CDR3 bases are TGCAGCGTCAGGGGGGACGCCTACGAGCAGTACTTC. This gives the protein CSVRGDAYEQYF.

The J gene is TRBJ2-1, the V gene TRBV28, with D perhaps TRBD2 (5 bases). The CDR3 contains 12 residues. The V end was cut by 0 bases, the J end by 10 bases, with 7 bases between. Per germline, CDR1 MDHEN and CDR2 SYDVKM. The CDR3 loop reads CASSLWRAEQFF. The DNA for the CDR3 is TGTGCCAGCAGTTTATGGCGGGCCGAGCAGTTCTTC.

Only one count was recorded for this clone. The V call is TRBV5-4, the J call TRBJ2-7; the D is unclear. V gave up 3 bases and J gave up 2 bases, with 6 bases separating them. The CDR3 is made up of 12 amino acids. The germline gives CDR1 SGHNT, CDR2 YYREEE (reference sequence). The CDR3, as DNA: TGTGCCAGCAGCTCCGATACCTACGAGCAGTACTTC. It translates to CASSSDTYEQYF. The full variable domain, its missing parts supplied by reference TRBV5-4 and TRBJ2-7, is ETGVTQSPTHLIKTRGQQVTLRCSSQSGHNTVSWYQQALGQGPQFIFQYYREEENGRGNFPPRFSGLQFPNYSSELNVNALELDDSALYLCASSSDTYEQYFGPGTRLTVT.

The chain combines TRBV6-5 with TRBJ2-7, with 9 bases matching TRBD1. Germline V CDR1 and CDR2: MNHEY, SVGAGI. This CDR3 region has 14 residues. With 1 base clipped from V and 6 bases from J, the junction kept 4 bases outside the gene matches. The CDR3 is CASSYYRGRSEQYF. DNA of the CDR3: TGTGCCAGCAGTTACTACAGGGGGCGCAGCGAGCAGTACTTC.

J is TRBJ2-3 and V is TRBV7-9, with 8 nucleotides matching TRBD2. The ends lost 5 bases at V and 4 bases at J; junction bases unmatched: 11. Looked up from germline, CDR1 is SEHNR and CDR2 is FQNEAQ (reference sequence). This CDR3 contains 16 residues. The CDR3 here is CASSQPGGPEADTQYF. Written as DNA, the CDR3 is TGTGCCAGCAGCCAACCGGGAGGGCCGGAGGCAGATACGCAGTATTTT.

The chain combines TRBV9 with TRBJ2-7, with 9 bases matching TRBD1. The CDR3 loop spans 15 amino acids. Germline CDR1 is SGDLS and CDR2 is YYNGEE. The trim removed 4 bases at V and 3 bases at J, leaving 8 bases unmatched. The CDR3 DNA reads TGTGCCAGCAGCCCAGCCGGGACAGGGTTCTACGAGCAGTACTTC. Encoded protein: CASSPAGTGFYEQYF.

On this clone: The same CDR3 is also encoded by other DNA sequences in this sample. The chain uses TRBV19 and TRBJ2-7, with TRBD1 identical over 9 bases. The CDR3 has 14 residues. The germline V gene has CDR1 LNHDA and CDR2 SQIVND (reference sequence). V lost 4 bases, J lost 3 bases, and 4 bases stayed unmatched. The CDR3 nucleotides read TGTGCCAGTAGTACGGGGACAGGGAACTACGAGCAGTACTTC. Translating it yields CASSTGTGNYEQYF.

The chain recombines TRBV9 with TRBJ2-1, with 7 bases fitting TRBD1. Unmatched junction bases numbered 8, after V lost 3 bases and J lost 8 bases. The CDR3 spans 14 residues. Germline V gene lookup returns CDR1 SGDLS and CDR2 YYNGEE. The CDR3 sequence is CASSETGARDEQFF. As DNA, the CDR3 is TGTGCCAGCAGCGAAACAGGGGCGAGGGATGAGCAGTTCTTC. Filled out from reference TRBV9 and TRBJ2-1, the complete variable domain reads DSGVTQTPKHLITATGQRVTLRCSPRSGDLSVYWYQQSLDQGLQFLIQYYNGEERAKGNILERFSAQQFPDLHSELNLSSLELGDSALYFCASSETGARDEQFFGPGTRLTVL.

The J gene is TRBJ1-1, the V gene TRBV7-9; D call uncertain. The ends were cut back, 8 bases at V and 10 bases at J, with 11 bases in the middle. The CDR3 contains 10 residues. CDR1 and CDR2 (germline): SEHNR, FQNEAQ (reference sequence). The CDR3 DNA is TGTGCCAGCTGGGCTGGAGGAGCTTTCTTT. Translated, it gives CASWAGGAFF.

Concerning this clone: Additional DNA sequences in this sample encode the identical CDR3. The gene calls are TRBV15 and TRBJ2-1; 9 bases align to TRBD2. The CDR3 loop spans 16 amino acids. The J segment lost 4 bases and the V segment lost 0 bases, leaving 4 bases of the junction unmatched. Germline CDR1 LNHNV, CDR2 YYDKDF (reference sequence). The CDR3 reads CATSREWREGYNEQFF. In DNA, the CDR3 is TGTGCCACCAGCAGAGAGTGGCGGGAGGGGTACAATGAGCAGTTCTTC.

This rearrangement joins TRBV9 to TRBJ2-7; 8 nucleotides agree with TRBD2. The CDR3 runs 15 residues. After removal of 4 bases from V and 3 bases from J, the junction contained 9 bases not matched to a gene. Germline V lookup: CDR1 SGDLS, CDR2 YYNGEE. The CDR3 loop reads CASSLYSGSIYEQYF. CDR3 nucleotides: TGTGCCAGCAGCCTATACAGCGGGAGTATCTACGAGCAGTACTTC. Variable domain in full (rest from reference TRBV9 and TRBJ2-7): DSGVTQTPKHLITATGQRVTLRCSPRSGDLSVYWYQQSLDQGLQFLIQYYNGEERAKGNILERFSAQQFPDLHSELNLSSLELGDSALYFCASSLYSGSIYEQYFGPGTRLTVT.

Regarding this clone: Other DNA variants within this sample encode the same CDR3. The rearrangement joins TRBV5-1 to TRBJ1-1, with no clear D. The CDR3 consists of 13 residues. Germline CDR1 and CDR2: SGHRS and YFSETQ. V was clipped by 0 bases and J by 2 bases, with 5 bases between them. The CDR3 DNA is TGCGCCAGCAGCTTGGGGCTAAACACTGAAGCTTTCTTT. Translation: CASSLGLNTEAFF. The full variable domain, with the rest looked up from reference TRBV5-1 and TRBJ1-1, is KAGVTQTPRYLIKTRGQQVTLSCSPISGHRSVSWYQQTPGQGLQFLFEYFSETQRNKGNFPGRFSGRQFSNSRSEMNVSTLELGDSALYLCASSLGLNTEAFFGQGTRLTVV.

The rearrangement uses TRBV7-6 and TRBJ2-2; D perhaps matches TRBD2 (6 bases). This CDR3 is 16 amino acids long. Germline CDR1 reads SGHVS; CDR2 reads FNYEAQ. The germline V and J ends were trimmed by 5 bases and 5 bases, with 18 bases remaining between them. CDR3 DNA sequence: TGTGCCAGCAGCATGCTACCGGGACTCCCGACCGGGGAGCTGTTTTTT. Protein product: CASSMLPGLPTGELFF.

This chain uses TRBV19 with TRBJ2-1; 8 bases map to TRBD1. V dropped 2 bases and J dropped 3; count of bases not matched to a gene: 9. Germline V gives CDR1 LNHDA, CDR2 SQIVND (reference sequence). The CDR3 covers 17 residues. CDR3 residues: CASSISADRVNYNEQFF. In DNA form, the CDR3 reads TGTGCCAGTAGTATATCGGCGGACAGGGTGAACTACAATGAGCAGTTCTTC. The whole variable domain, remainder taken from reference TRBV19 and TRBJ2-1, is DGGITQSPKYLFRKEGQNVTLSCEQNLNHDAMYWYRQDPGQGLRLIYYSQIVNDFQKGDIAEGYSVSREKKESFPLTVTSAQKNPTAFYLCASSISADRVNYNEQFFGPGTRLTVL.